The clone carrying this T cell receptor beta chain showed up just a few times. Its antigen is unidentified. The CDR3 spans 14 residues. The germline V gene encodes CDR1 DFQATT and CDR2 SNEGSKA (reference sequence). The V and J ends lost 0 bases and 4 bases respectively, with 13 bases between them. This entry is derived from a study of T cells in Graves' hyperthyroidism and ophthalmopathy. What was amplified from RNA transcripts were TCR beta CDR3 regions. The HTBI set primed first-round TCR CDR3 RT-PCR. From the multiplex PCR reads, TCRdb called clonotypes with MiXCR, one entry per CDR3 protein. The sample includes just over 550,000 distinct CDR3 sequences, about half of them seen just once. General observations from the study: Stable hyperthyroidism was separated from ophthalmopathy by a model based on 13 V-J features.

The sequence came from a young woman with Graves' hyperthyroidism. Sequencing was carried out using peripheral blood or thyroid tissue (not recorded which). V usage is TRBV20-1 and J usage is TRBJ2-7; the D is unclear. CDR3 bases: TGCAGTGCTAGAGACGGGCATCTAGGTTACGAGCAGTACTTC. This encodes CSARDGHLGYEQYF.